This TCR beta chain was sequenced for a study of CD8 T cells in ankylosing spondylitis. Whole-study findings and limits: There was a TCR beta motif, made of several highly homologous variants, that appeared characteristic of ankylosing spondylitis blood.

This clonotype was found a few times. Antigen specificity is unknown. Quantitative 5'-RACE with molecular barcodes generated TCR beta libraries. Using its own MiXCR run on the 5' RACE reads, TCRdb lists one record per CDR3 protein. This table has fewer than 400,000 distinct CDR3 sequences, 7% to 9% appearing once. This clonotype was obtained from a male donor with ankylosing spondylitis. The sample comprised blood, either unsorted or a sorted T cell fraction (not recorded which).

The CDR3 protein is CAIQSRGDNQPQHF. CDR3 in DNA: TGTGCCATCCAGTCCAGGGGCGACAATCAGCCCCAGCATTTT. V and J are TRBV10-3 and TRBJ1-5; tentatively, D is TRBD1 (6 bases). V shed 8 bases and J shed 3 bases, with 14 bases lying between them. Germline CDR1 reads ENHRY; CDR2 reads SYGVKD. The CDR3 length is 14 residues.